These T cell receptor beta chains were read from a single sample in a study of blood T cell repertoires in COVID-19. Assay used: immunoSEQ multiplex PCR; TCRdb lists only in-frame clones, some missing. The repertoire consists of 310,000 or so clones, with roughly 91% occurring once and the leading ten covering 1%. The sample comprised peripheral blood. Receptors originate from a man aged 50-59 years with active or convalescent COVID-19. Both conserved end residues are part of each CDR3. The order of the fields is D gene, J gene, clone size, V gene, CDR3 DNA, CDR3 protein. A D gene is named only where the DNA matches it firmly. Clone size is stated in some rows and not others, as once, few, many or a class when expanded.

NA | TRBJ1-1 | once | TRBV19 | TGTGCCAGTAGTACTCCAGGGGCCGGTAACACTGAAGCTTTCTTT | CASSTPGAGNTEAFF
NA | TRBJ2-7 | NA | TRBV3-1/TRBV3-2 | TGTGCCAGCAGCACGGGACTGATATCCTACGAGCAGTACTTC | CASSTGLISYEQYF
NA | TRBJ1-1 | NA | TRBV6-1 | TGTGCCAGCAGTGAAGGGTTTTTTCGGACTGAAGCTTTCTTT | CASSEGFFRTEAFF
NA | TRBJ2-7 | NA | TRBV18 | TGTGCCAGCTCACGGCAGGAACCCTACGAGCAGTACTTC | CASSRQEPYEQYF
NA | TRBJ2-7 | NA | TRBV6-5 | TGTGCCAGCAGGGACTTGGACTACGAGCAGTACTTC | CASRDLDYEQYF
TRBD1 | TRBJ2-1 | NA | TRBV27 | TGTGCCAGCAGTTTATTTCTACGGACAGGGGGGGTCAATGAGCAGTTCTTC | CASSLFLRTGGVNEQFF
NA | TRBJ2-3 | NA | TRBV20-1 | TGCAGTGCCGAGCTCACAGATACGCAGTATTTT | CSAELTDTQYF
TRBD1 | TRBJ1-5 | NA | TRBV28 | TGTGCCAGCAGTTTCCTTTCAGGGGGTCAGCCCCAGCATTTT | CASSFLSGGQPQHF
NA | TRBJ1-4 | NA | TRBV6-6 | TGTGCCAGCAGTCGAAAGGCGGGCGCAACTAATGAAAAACTGTTTTTT | CASSRKAGATNEKLFF
TRBD1 | TRBJ2-7 | NA | TRBV7-2 | TGTGCCAGCAGCGCCGACAGGGGAGGCGAGCAGTACTTC | CASSADRGGEQYF
NA | TRBJ1-2 | NA | TRBV19 | TGTGCCAGTAGTATTATGTCGTCCGGCGGAGTTAACTATGGCTACACCTTC | CASSIMSSGGVNYGYTF
NA | TRBJ2-2 | NA | TRBV21-1 | TGTGCCAGCAGCTACCGGGACAGGGCGAACACCGGGGAGCTGTTTTTT | CASSYRDRANTGELFF
NA | TRBJ2-5 | NA | TRBV5-1 | TGCGCCAGCAGCTTGGTACGGGGGAGTAGGGAGGAAGAGACCCAGTACTTC | CASSLVRGSREEETQYF
NA | TRBJ1-5 | NA | TRBV28 | TGTGCCAGCAGTTCGTCCGGGGGGGGAAATCAGCCCCAGCATTTT | CASSSSGGGNQPQHF
TRBD2 | TRBJ2-5 | once | TRBV19 | TGTGCCAGTAGTATAGCTGGCGGGAGGAGAGAGACCCAGTACTTC | CASSIAGGRRETQYF
NA | TRBJ2-6 | NA | TRBV28 | TGTGCCAGCCGAGGGCATTCCGCTGGGGCCAACGTCCTGACTTTC | CASRGHSAGANVLTF
TRBD2 | TRBJ2-5 | NA | TRBV9 | TGTGCCAGCAGCCCTCGTGGTAGCGGGGGCGGTGTGGAGACCCAGTACTTC | CASSPRGSGGGVETQYF
TRBD2 | TRBJ2-1 | NA | TRBV11-3 | TGTGCCAGCAGCTTAGATATCCCTAGCGGGGGGGTTGGGTACGTGAGTGAGCAGTTCTTC | CASSLDIPSGGVGYVSEQFF
NA | TRBJ2-1 | NA | TRBV28 | TGTGCCAGCAGTTTACCGGGAGCCAAAATCAATGAGCAGTTCTTC | CASSLPGAKINEQFF
NA | TRBJ2-7 | NA | TRBV30 | TGTGCCTGGAGTGTCCAGGGCTTATACGAGCAGTACTTC | CAWSVQGLYEQYF
TRBD1 | TRBJ1-1 | NA | TRBV19 | TGTGCCAGCAGCCCAGAGACAGGGATTGACACTGAAGCTTTCTTT | CASSPETGIDTEAFF
TRBD1 | TRBJ1-3 | NA | TRBV6-1 | TGTGCCAGCAGTGAAGCGACAGGGATGTCTGGAAACACCATATATTTT | CASSEATGMSGNTIYF
NA | TRBJ1-3 | NA | TRBV5-1 | TGCGCCAGCAGCCTAATGACAGCGACAGGAAACACCATATATTTT | CASSLMTATGNTIYF
TRBD1 | TRBJ1-4 | NA | TRBV11-2 | TGTGCCAGCAGCCGGGACAGGGGAGAGGAAAAACTGTTTTTT | CASSRDRGEEKLFF
TRBD1 | TRBJ1-1 | NA | TRBV7-8 | TGTGCCAGCAGCCCTGGACAGGTTAACACTGAAGCTTTCTTT | CASSPGQVNTEAFF
NA | TRBJ1-5 | NA | TRBV5-8 | TGTGCCAGCAGCGTTAGGGACTTGGGCAATCAGCCCCAGCATTTT | CASSVRDLGNQPQHF
NA | TRBJ2-1 | NA | TRBV5-1 | TGCGCCACCTGTTGGCCCACAAACAGGGATCGATGCTACAATGAGCAGTTCTTC | CATCWPTNRDRCYNEQFF
TRBD1 | TRBJ1-1 | NA | TRBV6-6 | TGTGCCAGCAGACTAGACAGGGGGCATCAAGCTTTCTTT | CASRLDRGHQAFF
TRBD1 | TRBJ1-2 | NA | TRBV2 | TGTGCCAGTACCTCCCTGGTACAGGGGGCCGGTGGCTATGGCTACACCTTC | CASTSLVQGAGGYGYTF
NA | TRBJ1-4 | NA | TRBV30 | TGTGCCTGGAGTCCTCCTTTGCAGGGGCCTTGGGAAAAACTGTTTTTT | CAWSPPLQGPWEKLFF
TRBD1 | TRBJ1-4 | NA | TRBV15 | TGTGCCACCAGCGTAGGACAGGGGGATGAAAAACTGTTTTTT | CATSVGQGDEKLFF
TRBD2 | TRBJ2-7 | NA | TRBV25-1 | TGTGCCAGCCACCCCCAACAGCGGGGGGTAGTCGAGCAGTACTTC | CASHPQQRGVVEQYF
TRBD1 | TRBJ2-7 | NA | TRBV4-3 | TGCGCCAGCAGCCACAGAACAGGGGTCTACGAGCAGTACTTC | CASSHRTGVYEQYF
TRBD1 | TRBJ2-5 | NA | TRBV6-5 | TGTGCCAGCAGTTATTCACAGGGGTGGGAGACCCAGTACTTC | CASSYSQGWETQYF
NA | TRBJ2-5 | NA | TRBV5-6 | TGTGCCAGCAGTTTCCGAGAGACCCAGTACTTC | CASSFRETQYF
NA | TRBJ2-1 | NA | TRBV5-4 | TGTGCCAGCAGCTTGGACGCGGGTGGGTACAATGAGCAGTTCTTC | CASSLDAGGYNEQFF
NA | TRBJ2-7 | NA | TRBV6-2/TRBV6-3 | TGTGCCAGCAGTTTCCACCTACAGGAAAGCTCCTACGAGCAGTACTTC | CASSFHLQESSYEQYF